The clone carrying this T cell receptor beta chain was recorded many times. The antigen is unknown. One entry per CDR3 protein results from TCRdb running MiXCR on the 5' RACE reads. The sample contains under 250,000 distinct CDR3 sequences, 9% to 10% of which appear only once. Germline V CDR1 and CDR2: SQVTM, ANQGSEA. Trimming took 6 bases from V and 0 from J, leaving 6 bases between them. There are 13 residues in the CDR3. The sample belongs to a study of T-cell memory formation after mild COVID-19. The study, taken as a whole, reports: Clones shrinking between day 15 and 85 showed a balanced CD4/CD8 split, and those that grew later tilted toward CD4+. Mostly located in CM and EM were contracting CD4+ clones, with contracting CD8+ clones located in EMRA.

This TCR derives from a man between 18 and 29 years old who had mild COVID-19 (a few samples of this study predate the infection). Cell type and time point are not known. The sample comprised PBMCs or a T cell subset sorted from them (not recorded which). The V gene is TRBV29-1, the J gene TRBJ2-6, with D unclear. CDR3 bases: TGCAGCGTGGGGATCTCTGGGGCCAACGTCCTGACTTTC. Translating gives CSVGISGANVLTF.